What follows are 11 T cell receptor beta chains derived from one specimen sequenced in a study of blood T cell repertoires in COVID-19 (TCRdb year 2020). Library creation used the immunoSEQ multiplex PCR assay. TCRdb obtained this table from immuneACCESS and retained in-frame rearrangements with V and J assigned. These tables miss some clones; where compared with another copy, unresolved V genes account for less than half of the shortfall, and the remainder is unexplained. The sample table contains approximately 390,000 clones; only one count was recorded for 70% to 90% of them. Roughly 2% of the sample comes from the top ten. Sequenced material: PBMCs or T cells enriched from blood (not recorded which). These receptor sequences come from a woman in her thirties or forties with acute COVID-19.

V is TRBV5-6 and J is TRBJ1-3; 8 bases agree with TRBD1. CDR3 size: 18 residues. V was pared by 2 bases and J by 2 bases, with 12 bases of the junction left unmatched. The germline CDR1 and CDR2 sequences are SGHDT and YYEEEE. CDR3: CASSLRTKQGATGNTIYF. The CDR3 DNA reads as TGTGCCAGCAGCTTACGTACTAAGCAGGGGGCGACTGGAAACACCATATATTTT.

V and J are TRBV3-1 (or the pseudogene TRBV3-2) and TRBJ2-5; no definite D call. This CDR3 spans 14 amino acids. Trimming removed 0 bases from V and 5 bases from J, with 10 bases in between. The germline V gene has CDR1 LGHDT and CDR2 YNNKEL (reference sequence). The CDR3 DNA follows: TGTGCCAGCAGCCAAGACCGTATCGGGGAGACCCAGTACTTC. Protein sequence: CASSQDRIGETQYF.

The J gene is TRBJ2-5, the V gene TRBV9; TRBD2 agrees at 16 bases. V shed 5 bases and J 13 bases; nucleotides not matched to a gene: 8. CDR3 length: 14 amino acids. Germline loops: CDR1 SGDLS, CDR2 YYNGEE. CDR3 region: CASRPGLAGGALYF. The CDR3 coding sequence is TGTGCCAGCAGGCCGGGACTAGCGGGGGGGGCTCTGTACTTC. Using reference TRBV9 and TRBJ2-5 for the parts outside the CDR3, the full variable domain is DSGVTQTPKHLITATGQRVTLRCSPRSGDLSVYWYQQSLDQGLQFLIQYYNGEERAKGNILERFSAQQFPDLHSELNLSSLELGDSALYFCASRPGLAGGALYFGPGTRLLVL.

The gene calls are TRBV5-4 and TRBJ2-5; unclear D gene. CDR1 SGHNT and CDR2 YYREEE come from the germline V gene (reference sequence). CDR3 length: 12 amino acids. V was clipped by 6 bases and J by 0 bases, with 6 bases between them. The CDR3 reads CASKLNQETQYF. The CDR3 DNA is TGTGCCAGCAAGCTCAACCAAGAGACCCAGTACTTC.

This clone has a count of ten or more. This chain connects TRBV21-1 to TRBJ1-5; the table's D call TRBD1 went unverified against the DNA. TRBV21-1 is designated a pseudogene. The CDR3 has 15 amino acids. The CDR3 is CASSKVTGINQPQHF. CDR3 DNA sequence: TGTGCCAGCAGCAAAGTTACAGGGATTAATCAGCCCCAGCATTTT.

This rearrangement joins TRBV5-5 to TRBJ2-5, with 10 bases that match TRBD2. The junction had 10 bases not matched to a gene; V was cut back by 0 bases and J by 5 bases. CDR1 is SGHKS, CDR2 YYEKEE, per germline (reference sequence). This CDR3 has 17 amino acids. The CDR3 sequence: CASSLGLAGVLGETQYF. CDR3 nucleotides: TGTGCCAGCAGCTTGGGCCTAGCGGGGGTGCTCGGGGAGACCCAGTACTTC. Combining the CDR3 with reference TRBV5-5 and TRBJ2-5 gives the whole variable domain DAGVTQSPTHLIKTRGQQVTLRCSPISGHKSVSWYQQVLGQGPQFIFQYYEKEERGRGNFPDRFSARQFPNYSSELNVNALLLGDSALYLCASSLGLAGVLGETQYFGPGTRLLVL.

In the case of this clone: One end of the junction is discordant with germline, which a read error may explain. The chain employs TRBV18 and TRBJ1-5, with no clear D. CDR3 length: 14 residues. Germline loops: CDR1 KGHSH, CDR2 LQKENI. DNA of the CDR3: TGTGCCAGCTCCCCACGGAGGGAGGGTCAGCCCCAGCATTTT. Its translation: CASSPRREGQPQHF.

The J gene is TRBJ2-1, the V gene TRBV5-4, with 8 bases aligning to TRBD2. From germline, CDR1 is SGHNT and CDR2 YYREEE (reference sequence). CDR3 size: 16 residues. Germline trimming cut 4 bases from V and 0 bases from J; bases unmatched to any gene: 6. In nucleotides, the CDR3 is TGTGCCAGCAGCCCTAATCGGGGGGGCTCCTACAATGAGCAGTTCTTC. Its translation is CASSPNRGGSYNEQFF.

V is TRBV2 and J is TRBJ1-1; D might be TRBD1 (5 bases). This CDR3 has 11 residues. V lost 6 bases and J 8 bases, leaving 10 bases between the germline ends. In germline, CDR1 is SNHLY, CDR2 FYNNEI. In DNA, the CDR3 is TGTGCCAGCAGCAAACAGGTGGAAGCTTTCTTT. It is translated as CASSKQVEAFF.

This rearrangement joins TRBV6-5 to TRBJ2-7; 11 positions agree with TRBD2. This CDR3 has 16 residues. The V and J ends lost 3 bases and 2 bases, in that order; junction bases with no gene match: 6. Germline V lookup: CDR1 MNHEY, CDR2 SVGAGI. CDR3 amino acids: CASSYGTSGLPYEQYF. DNA for the CDR3: TGTGCCAGCAGTTATGGGACTAGCGGACTGCCCTACGAGCAGTACTTC.

The chain employs TRBV14 and TRBJ1-2; 8 bases are a match to TRBD1. CDR1 SGHDN and CDR2 FVKESK come from the germline V gene. This CDR3 is built from 15 residues. Trimming at V came to 4 bases and at J to 3 bases, leaving 7 bases not matched to a gene. CDR3 nucleotides: TGTGCCAGCAGCCTTTATACAGGGGGGGACTATGGCTACACCTTC. It yields the protein CASSLYTGGDYGYTF.